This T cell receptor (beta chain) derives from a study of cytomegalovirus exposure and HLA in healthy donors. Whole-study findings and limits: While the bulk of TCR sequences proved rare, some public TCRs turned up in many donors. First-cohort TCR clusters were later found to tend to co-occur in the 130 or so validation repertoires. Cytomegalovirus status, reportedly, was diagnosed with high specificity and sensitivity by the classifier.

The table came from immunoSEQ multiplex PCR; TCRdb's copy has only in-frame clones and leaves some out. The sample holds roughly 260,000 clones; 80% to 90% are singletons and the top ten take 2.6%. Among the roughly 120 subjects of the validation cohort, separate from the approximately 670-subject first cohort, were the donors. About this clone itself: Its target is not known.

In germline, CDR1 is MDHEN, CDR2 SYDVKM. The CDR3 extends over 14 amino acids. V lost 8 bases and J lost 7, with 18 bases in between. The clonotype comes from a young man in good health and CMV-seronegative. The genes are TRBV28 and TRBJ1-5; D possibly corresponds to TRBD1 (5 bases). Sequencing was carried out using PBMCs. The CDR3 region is CASLAGTGRQPQHF. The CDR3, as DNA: TGTGCCAGCCTCGCAGGGACGGGGAGGCAGCCCCAGCATTTT.